This T cell receptor (beta chain) was recovered during a study of T cells in Graves' hyperthyroidism and ophthalmopathy. General observations from the study: Most thyroid clonotypes that were expanded above 0.001 also turned up in blood.

There are a few counts of this clonotype. Its antigen is not identified. From RNA transcripts, TCR beta CDR3 regions were amplified. The HTBI primer set drove a first-round RT-PCR of the TCR CDR3. TCRdb fed the multiplex PCR reads into MiXCR, producing one record per CDR3 protein. The sample consists of roughly 570,000 distinct CDR3 sequences, around 42% of them appearing once. In germline, CDR1 is LNHNV, CDR2 YYDKDF (reference sequence). This CDR3 region has 19 residues. The specimen was peripheral blood or thyroid tissue (not recorded which). The rearrangement joins TRBV15 to TRBJ1-5; D possibly corresponds to TRBD1 (6 bases). The J call is in doubt because the DNA end fits TRBJ2-3 better. The source is a woman under 30 with Graves' hyperthyroidism. CDR3 in amino acids: CATSRDFYRTEKSTDTQYF. The DNA of the CDR3 is TGTGCCACCAGCAGAGATTTTTATAGGACAGAAAAGTCCACAGATACGCAGTATTTT.